This T cell receptor beta chain was documented in a study of control samples from healthy donors and cancer patients. Repertoires were generated with immunoSEQ multiplex PCR, while TCRdb's copy carries only in-frame clones and drops some. Among some 130,000 clones listed, roughly 90% were seen once. Germline assignment: CDR1 SGHTS and CDR2 YDEGEE. The CDR3 extends over 15 amino acids. V lost 3 bases and J lost 1, with 13 bases in between. Sequencing used blood. V and J are TRBV5-8 and TRBJ2-5; D possibly corresponds to TRBD2 (7 bases). The TCR sequence derives from a woman aged 50 to 60 in good health. The CDR3 nucleotides are TGTGCCAGCAGCTGGGGGGGGCGGATCCAAGAGACCCAGTACTTC. Its translation: CASSWGGRIQETQYF.